A single sample is the source of the 25 T cell receptor beta chains below, sequenced in a study of OX40 agonist ivuxolimab in advanced cancers. Measured with immunoSEQ multiplex PCR; TCRdb has only the in-frame clones, and not every one. Here the sample spans some 100,000 clones, around 90% being singletons. Sequencing was performed on CD4+ or CD8+ T cells sorted from blood, taken in a trial of the OX40 agonist ivuxolimab. Every receptor here comes from an adult with an advanced solid tumor such as melanoma, head and neck, liver or kidney cancer.

The rearrangement uses TRBV15 and TRBJ2-7; unclear D gene. The CDR3 extends over 11 amino acids. Germline values: CDR1 LNHNV, CDR2 YYDKDF (reference sequence). Trimming stripped 3 bases from V and 5 bases from J, with 5 bases between. DNA for the CDR3: TGTGCCACCAGCAGTCTTCACGAGCAGTACTTC. It codes for CATSSLHEQYF.

The CDR3 sequence is CASSKRLLGPEAFF. CDR3 coding DNA: TGTGCCAGCAGCAAGCGACTCTTAGGGCCTGAAGCTTTCTTT. The rearrangement uses TRBV21-1 and TRBJ1-1. TRBV21-1 is classified as a pseudogene. This CDR3 spans 14 amino acids.

The V gene is TRBV4-2, the J gene TRBJ2-2; 10 nucleotides align to TRBD2. The germline gives CDR1 LGHNA, CDR2 YNFKEQ. V trimming: 2 bases; J trimming: 4 bases; junction bases outside the gene matches: 7. The CDR3 consists of 17 residues. The CDR3 loop reads CASSQPLAGELTGELFF. The CDR3 DNA is TGTGCCAGCAGCCAACCCCTAGCGGGAGAGCTCACCGGGGAGCTGTTTTTT.

The chain recombines TRBV4-3 with TRBJ1-1; no definite D call. V lost 4 bases to trimming and J lost 8 bases, with 17 bases between them. CDR3 length: 14 residues. The V gene's germline CDR1 is LGHNA and CDR2 YSLEER. The CDR3 nucleotides read TGCGCCAGCAGCCCCACGATAGCGTGGATGGAAGCTTTCTTT. Protein product: CASSPTIAWMEAFF.

The chain has TRBV5-6 and TRBJ2-5; TRBD1 might be the D (5 bases). CDR3 size: 15 residues. The germline gives CDR1 SGHDT, CDR2 YYEEEE. V gave up 0 bases and J gave up 0 bases, with 9 bases separating them. The chain's CDR3 is CASSLGGRNQETQYF. The CDR3 region has the DNA TGTGCCAGCAGCTTGGGGGGCAGAAACCAAGAGACCCAGTACTTC.

The rearrangement joins TRBV6-5 to TRBJ2-3, with D maybe TRBD2 (5 bases). Germline loops: CDR1 MNHEY, CDR2 SVGAGI. V dropped 2 bases and J dropped 1 base, with 7 bases sitting between them. The CDR3 contains 14 residues. The CDR3 protein is CASSYAGRTDTQYF. Written as DNA, the CDR3 is TGTGCCAGCAGTTACGCGGGTCGCACAGATACGCAGTATTTT.

V and J are TRBV7-9 and TRBJ1-1, with TRBD1 matching over 9 bases. The CDR3 is 14 residues long. CDR1 and CDR2 (germline): SEHNR, FQNEAQ (reference sequence). J lost 4 bases, V lost 4 bases, and 4 bases had no gene match. The CDR3 coding sequence is TGTGCCAGCAGCTCACAGGGGGCGATCACTGAAGCTTTCTTT. Its protein product is CASSSQGAITEAFF.

The rearrangement uses TRBV7-9 and TRBJ2-7; 8 positions agree with TRBD1. V lost 6 bases, J lost 2 bases, and 9 bases stayed unmatched. This CDR3 spans 15 amino acids. Germline V gene lookup returns CDR1 SEHNR and CDR2 FQNEAQ (reference sequence). The CDR3 region has the DNA TGTGCCAGCAGTCAAAGAGACAGGGGAACCTACGAGCAGTACTTC. Protein: CASSQRDRGTYEQYF.

The chain uses TRBV11-1 and TRBJ2-1, with D possibly TRBD2 on 6 matching bases. Trimming took 5 bases from V and 10 from J, leaving 15 bases between them. The germline V gene encodes CDR1 SGHAT and CDR2 FQDESV (reference sequence). The CDR3 extends over 13 amino acids. This CDR3 is CASSRRAEGEQFF. Written as DNA, the CDR3 is TGTGCCAGCAGCCGACGAGCGGAGGGGGAGCAGTTCTTC.

The rearrangement links TRBV6-5 to TRBJ1-1; weak D call: TRBD1 (6 bases). The CDR3 extends over 15 amino acids. Germline lookup yields CDR1 MNHEY and CDR2 SVGAGI. The V end was cut by 2 bases, the J end by 1 base, with 11 bases between. The CDR3 sequence: CASSYPNRENTEAFF. The CDR3 DNA follows: TGTGCCAGCAGTTACCCAAACAGGGAGAACACTGAAGCTTTCTTT.

CDR3 amino acids: CASSPQTQTGGVLDEQYF. The CDR3 nucleotides read TGCGCCAGCAGCCCACAAACTCAGACAGGGGGAGTCCTCGACGAGCAGTACTTC. The chain recombines TRBV4-3 with TRBJ2-7; 9 bases map to TRBD1. Germline V CDR1 and CDR2: LGHNA, YSLEER. With 4 bases clipped from V and 5 bases from J, the junction kept 18 bases outside the gene matches. The CDR3 is 18 amino acids.

The gene calls are TRBV7-2 and TRBJ2-4; 9 bases match TRBD2. V trimming: 2 bases; J trimming: 7 bases; junction bases outside the gene matches: 15. CDR1 SGHTA and CDR2 FQGNSA come from the germline V gene. CDR3 length: 18 amino acids. CDR3 residues: CASSLRAGASGKGNIQYF. The CDR3 DNA reads TGTGCCAGCAGCTTAAGGGCCGGGGCTAGCGGGAAGGGGAACATTCAGTACTTC.

The table lists this clone with a few counts. This chain links TRBV7-2 with TRBJ1-4, with unresolved D. Germline V gene data show CDR1 as SGHTA and CDR2 as FQGNSA. Trimming took 6 bases from V and 0 from J, leaving 20 bases between them. The CDR3 consists of 18 residues. The CDR3 is CASSSVSRSQPTNEKLFF. The DNA of the CDR3 is TGTGCCAGCAGTTCTGTGAGCAGGAGCCAACCAACTAATGAAAAACTGTTTTTT.

The V gene is TRBV9, the J gene TRBJ2-1; perhaps TRBD1 as D (6 bases). The V end lost 3 bases, the J end lost 12 bases, and 25 bases lay between the germline ends. Per germline, CDR1 SGDLS and CDR2 YYNGEE. This CDR3 contains 16 residues. The CDR3 loop is CASSALGTPMSGGQFF. CDR3 DNA sequence: TGTGCCAGCAGCGCCCTAGGGACACCGATGTCGGGTGGGCAGTTCTTC.

This clone showed up just a few times. The chain couples TRBV6-5 to TRBJ2-7; 10 bases match TRBD1. The CDR3 covers 14 residues. Germline assignment: CDR1 MNHEY and CDR2 SVGAGI. Trimming removed 4 bases from V and 6 bases from J; junction bases left unmatched: 6. The CDR3 DNA reads as TGTGCCAGCAGTTCGCGGGACAGGGGACGCGAGCAGTACTTC. It is translated as CASSSRDRGREQYF.

V is TRBV7-3 and J is TRBJ1-6; 8 bases are shared with TRBD1. The ends lost 4 bases at V and 7 bases at J; junction bases unmatched: 6. Germline values: CDR1 SGHTA, CDR2 FQGTGA. The CDR3 loop spans 15 amino acids. This chain's CDR3 is CASSSGGDRNSPLHF. The CDR3 DNA sequence: TGTGCCAGCAGCTCAGGAGGGGACAGGAATTCACCCCTCCACTTT.

The rearrangement links TRBV18 to TRBJ2-5, with TRBD1 as a possible D gene (5 bases). V was cut by 6 bases and J by 5 bases, with 16 bases left in between. The CDR3 length is 14 residues. Germline loops: CDR1 KGHSH, CDR2 LQKENI. The CDR3 region has the DNA TGTGCCAGCTCCTCACGTCCAGGGTCGGAGACCCAGTACTTC. Translation: CASSSRPGSETQYF. The whole variable domain, filled in from reference TRBV18 and TRBJ2-5, reads NAGVMQNPRHLVRRRGQEARLRCSPMKGHSHVYWYRQLPEEGLKFMVYLQKENIIDESGMPKERFSAEFPKEGPSILRIQQVVRGDSAAYFCASSSRPGSETQYFGPGTRLLVL.

The V call is TRBV19, the J call TRBJ2-7; 11 nucleotides agree with TRBD1. The trim removed 1 base at V and 5 bases at J, leaving 4 bases unmatched. Germline V gene sequence: CDR1 LNHDA, CDR2 SQIVND (reference sequence). The length of the CDR3 is 15 residues. The CDR3 bases are TGTGCCAGTAGTATAGGTGGGACAGGGGGAAACGAGCAGTACTTC. Translating it yields CASSIGGTGGNEQYF. Supplemented by reference TRBV19 and TRBJ2-7, the full variable domain reads DGGITQSPKYLFRKEGQNVTLSCEQNLNHDAMYWYRQDPGQGLRLIYYSQIVNDFQKGDIAEGYSVSREKKESFPLTVTSAQKNPTAFYLCASSIGGTGGNEQYFGPGTRLTVT.

The chain uses TRBV19 and TRBJ2-5; 9 nucleotides match TRBD2. CDR1 and CDR2 (germline): LNHDA, SQIVND (reference sequence). J gave up 3 bases and V 6 bases, and 8 bases lay outside the gene matches. The CDR3 sequence is 15 residues long. The DNA of the CDR3 is TGTGCCAGTAGGGAGGGACTAGCCCTCGAAGAGACCCAGTACTTC. It encodes CASREGLALEETQYF.

The rearrangement joins TRBV5-4 to TRBJ1-3; 9 bases map to TRBD1. This CDR3 has 16 residues. The V segment lost 3 bases and the J segment 4 bases; nucleotides outside the gene matches: 8. The V gene's germline CDR1 is SGHNT and CDR2 YYREEE (reference sequence). CDR3 loop: CASSSLPGQGGNTIYF. The CDR3 DNA reads as TGTGCCAGCAGCTCACTACCGGGACAGGGAGGAAACACCATATATTTT.

The chain employs TRBV2 and TRBJ1-1; 7 bases agree with TRBD1. The J segment lost 1 base and the V segment lost 6 bases, leaving 8 bases of the junction unmatched. Germline CDR1 and CDR2: SNHLY and FYNNEI. The CDR3 spans 15 residues. The CDR3 is CASSAVDRKNTEAFF. CDR3 coding DNA: TGTGCCAGCAGCGCCGTGGACAGGAAGAACACTGAAGCTTTCTTT.

V is TRBV9 and J is TRBJ1-1; TRBD1 matches at 7 bases. The V gene's germline CDR1 is SGDLS and CDR2 YYNGEE. The CDR3 covers 14 residues. The ends lost 8 bases at V and 0 bases at J; junction bases unmatched: 7. CDR3: CASTGDLMNTEAFF. CDR3 nucleotides: TGTGCCAGTACAGGGGATCTCATGAACACTGAAGCTTTCTTT.

This chain links TRBV27 with TRBJ2-5; a possible D gene is TRBD2 (6 bases). The CDR3 is 15 residues long. Trimming stripped 5 bases from V and 2 bases from J, with 15 bases between. Germline V CDR1 and CDR2: MNHEY, SMNVEV (reference sequence). The CDR3 loop reads CASSRLVGGQETQYF. The DNA of the CDR3 is TGTGCCAGCAGTCGGCTGGTTGGAGGGCAAGAGACCCAGTACTTC.

The chain has TRBV11-3 and TRBJ2-5; no definite D call. The CDR3 is 12 amino acids. Trimming removed 5 bases at V and 0 bases at J, with 4 bases between. Germline loops: CDR1 SGHNT, CDR2 YENEEA. The chain's CDR3 is CASSQNQETQYF. The CDR3 nucleotides are TGTGCCAGCAGCCAAAACCAAGAGACCCAGTACTTC.

The genes are TRBV6-5 and TRBJ2-2, with D unresolved. The V gene lost 7 bases and the J gene lost 8 bases, with 14 bases spanning the gap. CDR3 length: 13 amino acids. Germline values: CDR1 MNHEY, CDR2 SVGAGI. CDR3 coding DNA: TGTGCCAGCACTCTAGGGCATCCGGGGGAGCTGTTTTTT. Translation gives CASTLGHPGELFF.